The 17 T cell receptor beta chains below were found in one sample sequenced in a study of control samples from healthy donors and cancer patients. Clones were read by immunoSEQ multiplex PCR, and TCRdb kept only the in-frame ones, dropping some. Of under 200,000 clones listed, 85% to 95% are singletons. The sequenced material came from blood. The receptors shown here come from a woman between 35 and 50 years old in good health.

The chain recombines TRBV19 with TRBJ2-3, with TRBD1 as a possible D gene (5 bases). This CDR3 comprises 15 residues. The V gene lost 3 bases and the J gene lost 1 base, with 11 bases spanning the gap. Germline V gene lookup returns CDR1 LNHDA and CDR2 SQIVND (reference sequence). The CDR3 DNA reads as TGTGCCAGTAGTATTAGACCGACAGGCACAGATACGCAGTATTTT. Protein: CASSIRPTGTDTQYF. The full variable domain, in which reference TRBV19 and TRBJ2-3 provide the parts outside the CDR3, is DGGITQSPKYLFRKEGQNVTLSCEQNLNHDAMYWYRQDPGQGLRLIYYSQIVNDFQKGDIAEGYSVSREKKESFPLTVTSAQKNPTAFYLCASSIRPTGTDTQYFGPGTRLTVL.

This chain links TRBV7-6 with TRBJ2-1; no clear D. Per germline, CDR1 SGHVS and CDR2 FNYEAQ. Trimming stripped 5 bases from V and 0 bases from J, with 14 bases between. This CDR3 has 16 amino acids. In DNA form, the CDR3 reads TGTGCCAGCAGCCCCTCCGCATACAGCTCCTACAATGAGCAGTTCTTC. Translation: CASSPSAYSSYNEQFF. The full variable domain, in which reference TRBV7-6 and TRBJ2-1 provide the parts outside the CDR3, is GAGVSQSPRYKVTKRGQDVALRCDPISGHVSLYWYRQALGQGPEFLTYFNYEAQQDKSGLPNDRFSAERPEGSISTLTIQRTEQRDSAMYRCASSPSAYSSYNEQFFGPGTRLTVL.

CDR3 region: CASSQGTRGGSSGNTIYF. The CDR3 DNA sequence: TGTGCCAGCAGCCAGGGGACCAGGGGCGGAAGCTCTGGAAACACCATATATTTT. The chain joins TRBV4-2 to TRBJ1-3; D is perhaps TRBD1 (6 bases). The CDR3 runs 18 residues. The V end was cut by 3 bases, the J end by 0 bases, with 18 bases between. The germline CDR1 and CDR2 sequences are LGHNA and YNFKEQ.

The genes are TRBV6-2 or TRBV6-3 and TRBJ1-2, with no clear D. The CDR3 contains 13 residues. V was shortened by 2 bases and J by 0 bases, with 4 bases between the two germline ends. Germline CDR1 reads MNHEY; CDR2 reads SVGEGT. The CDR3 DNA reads TGTGCCAGCAGTTACGTAGCTAACTATGGCTACACCTTC. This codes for CASSYVANYGYTF.

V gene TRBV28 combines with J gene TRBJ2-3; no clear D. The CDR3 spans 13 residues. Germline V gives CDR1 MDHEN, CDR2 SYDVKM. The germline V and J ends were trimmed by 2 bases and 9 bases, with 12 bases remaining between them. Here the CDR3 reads CASSLNWPQTQYF. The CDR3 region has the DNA TGTGCCAGCAGTTTAAATTGGCCCCAGACGCAGTATTTT.

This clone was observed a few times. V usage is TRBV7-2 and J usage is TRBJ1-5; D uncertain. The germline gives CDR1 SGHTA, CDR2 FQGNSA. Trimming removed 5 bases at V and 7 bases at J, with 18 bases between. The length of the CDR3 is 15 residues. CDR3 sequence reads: CASSTRTASGQPQHF. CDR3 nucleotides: TGTGCCAGCAGCACACGGACGGCGAGCGGACAGCCCCAGCATTTT. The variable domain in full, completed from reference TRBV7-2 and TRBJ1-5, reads GAGVSQSPSNKVTEKGKDVELRCDPISGHTALYWYRQSLGQGLEFLIYFQGNSAPDKSGLPSDRFSAERTGGSVSTLTIQRTQQEDSAVYLCASSTRTASGQPQHFGDGTRLSIL.

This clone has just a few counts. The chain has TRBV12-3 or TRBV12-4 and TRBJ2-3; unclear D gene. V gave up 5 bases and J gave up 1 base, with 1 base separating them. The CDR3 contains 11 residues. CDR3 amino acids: CASSRTDTQYF. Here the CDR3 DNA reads TGTGCCAGCAGTCGCACAGATACGCAGTATTTT.

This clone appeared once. The chain's CDR3 is CASSVEGRNGYTF. CDR3 DNA: TGTGCCAGCAGCGTAGAGGGAAGGAATGGCTACACCTTC. The chain is built from TRBV9 and TRBJ1-2; unclear D gene. The CDR3 is 13 amino acids. Germline V gene data show CDR1 as SGDLS and CDR2 as YYNGEE. V shed 0 bases and J shed 6 bases, with 9 bases lying between them.

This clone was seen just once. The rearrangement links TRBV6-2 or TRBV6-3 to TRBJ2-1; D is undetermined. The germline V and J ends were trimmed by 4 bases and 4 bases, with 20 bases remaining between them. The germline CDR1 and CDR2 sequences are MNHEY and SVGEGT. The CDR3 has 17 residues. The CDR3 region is CASSSQTVADDYNEQFF. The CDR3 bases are TGTGCCAGCAGTTCCCAAACCGTGGCGGACGATTACAATGAGCAGTTCTTC.

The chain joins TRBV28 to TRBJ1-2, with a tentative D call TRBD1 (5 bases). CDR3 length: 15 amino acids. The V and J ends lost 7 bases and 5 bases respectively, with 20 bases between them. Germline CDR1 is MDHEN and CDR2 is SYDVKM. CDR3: CASTPTPGRVYGYTF. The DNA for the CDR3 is TGTGCCAGCACCCCCACCCCCGGCAGGGTATATGGCTACACCTTC.

The CDR3 DNA is TGTGCCAGCAGTCCAGCTGAGCAGGGGCAGACAGATACGCAGTATTTT. It encodes CASSPAEQGQTDTQYF. This rearrangement joins TRBV3-1 (or the pseudogene TRBV3-2) to TRBJ2-3; D possibly corresponds to TRBD1 (6 bases). CDR1 and CDR2 (germline): LGHDT, YNNKEL (reference sequence). This CDR3 comprises 16 residues. The V end was cut by 6 bases, the J end by 3 bases, with 19 bases between.

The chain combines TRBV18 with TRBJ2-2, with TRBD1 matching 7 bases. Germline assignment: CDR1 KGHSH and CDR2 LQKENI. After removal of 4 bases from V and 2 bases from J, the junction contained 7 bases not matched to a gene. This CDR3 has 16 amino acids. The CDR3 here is CASSLPTGINTGELFF. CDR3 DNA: TGTGCCAGCTCACTTCCGACAGGGATCAACACCGGGGAGCTGTTTTTT.

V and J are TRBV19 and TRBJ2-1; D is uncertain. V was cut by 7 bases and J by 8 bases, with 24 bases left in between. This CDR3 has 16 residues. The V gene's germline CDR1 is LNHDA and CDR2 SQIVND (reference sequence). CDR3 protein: CASTFSGGFLTDEQFF. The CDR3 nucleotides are TGTGCCAGTACTTTCTCTGGCGGTTTCCTCACAGATGAGCAGTTCTTC.

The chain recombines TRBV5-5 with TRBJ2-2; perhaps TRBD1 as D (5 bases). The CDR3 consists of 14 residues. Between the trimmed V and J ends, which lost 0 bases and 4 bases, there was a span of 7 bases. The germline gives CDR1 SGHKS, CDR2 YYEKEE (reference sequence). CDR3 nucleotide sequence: TGTGCCAGCAGCTTGGGGGGCTTCACCGGGGAGCTGTTTTTT. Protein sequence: CASSLGGFTGELFF.

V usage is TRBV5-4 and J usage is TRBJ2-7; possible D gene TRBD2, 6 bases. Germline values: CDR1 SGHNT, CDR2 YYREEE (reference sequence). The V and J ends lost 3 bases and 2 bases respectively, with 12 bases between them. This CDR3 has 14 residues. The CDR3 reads CASSSGGTAYEQYF. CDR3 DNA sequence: TGTGCCAGCAGCTCCGGCGGGACGGCCTACGAGCAGTACTTC.

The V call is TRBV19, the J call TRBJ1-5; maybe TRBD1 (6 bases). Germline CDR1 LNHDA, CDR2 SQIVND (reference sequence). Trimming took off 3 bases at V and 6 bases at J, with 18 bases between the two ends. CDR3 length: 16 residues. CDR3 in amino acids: CASSISTGRVSQPQHF. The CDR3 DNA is TGTGCCAGTAGTATCTCAACAGGGAGGGTTTCTCAGCCCCAGCATTTT.

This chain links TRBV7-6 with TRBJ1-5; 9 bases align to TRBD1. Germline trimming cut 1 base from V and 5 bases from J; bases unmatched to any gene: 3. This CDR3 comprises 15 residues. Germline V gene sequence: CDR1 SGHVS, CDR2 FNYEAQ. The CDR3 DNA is TGTGCCAGCAGCTTAGGTGACAGGGGGTATCAGCCCCAGCATTTT. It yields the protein CASSLGDRGYQPQHF.